This is a list of T cell receptor beta chains from one sample in a study of cytomegalovirus exposure and HLA in healthy donors. Assay: immunoSEQ multiplex PCR; the TCRdb copy retains only in-frame clones and omits some. The sample includes some 200,000 clones, 80% to 85% of them seen just once. The sequencing sample was made of PBMCs. The receptor set was obtained from a boy aged 2 to 10 in good health and CMV-seronegative. Both conserved end residues are part of each CDR3. The D gene is left open where the match is weak. Expanded clones are given a class, and other clones once, few, many or no size at all.

j_call v_call clone_size d_call cdr3_nt cdr3_aa
TRBJ1-2 TRBV7-9 NA TRBD1 TGTGCCAGCAGTAGGACAGGGCGGGTGGTCGATGGCTACACCTTC CASSRTGRVVDGYTF
TRBJ2-2 TRBV2 NA TRBD1 TGTGCCAGCAGTTCGGGACAGGGGTCTACCGGGGAGCTGTTTTTT CASSSGQGSTGELFF
TRBJ1-1 TRBV7-8 NA NA TGTGCCAGCAGCTTAGCGTTGGGCAGCTCCTTGATGAACACTGAAGCTTTCTTT CASSLALGSSLMNTEAFF
TRBJ2-7 TRBV25-1 NA TRBD1 TGTGCCAGCCCAAAGCCCCCCGGGACAGGGGTCACCCACGAGCAGTACTTC CASPKPPGTGVTHEQYF
TRBJ2-5 TRBV5-1 NA NA TGCGCCAGCAGCACGAGTGGACGGGGGGCGCATCAAGAGACCCAGTACTTC CASSTSGRGAHQETQYF
TRBJ2-7 TRBV4-1 NA NA TGCGCCAGCAGCCACCAGGGGATGGGCTACGAGCAGTACTTC CASSHQGMGYEQYF
TRBJ1-1 TRBV11-2 NA TRBD1 TGTGCCAGCAGCAAAGGACAGGGGCGAGGGGAAGCTTTCTTT CASSKGQGRGEAFF
TRBJ2-1 TRBV27 NA NA TGTGCCAGCAGTTTGACCAGGGGATTTGGGTCCTACAATGAGCAGTTCTTC CASSLTRGFGSYNEQFF
TRBJ1-5 TRBV30 NA NA TGTGCCTGGAGTCGGGGAAATCAGCCCCAGCATTTT CAWSRGNQPQHF
TRBJ2-3 TRBV13 NA TRBD2 TGTGCCAGCAGCACCCCATCAGCGGGGGCCTCCACAGATACGCAGTATTTT CASSTPSAGASTDTQYF
TRBJ2-6 TRBV10-3 few NA TGTGCCATCGGGATAGGGGTAGACGGGGCCAACGTCCTGACTTTC CAIGIGVDGANVLTF
TRBJ1-4 TRBV18 NA NA TGTGCCAGCTCGAGTGCAACTAATGAAAAACTGTTTTTT CASSSATNEKLFF
TRBJ1-5 TRBV5-8 NA NA TGTGCCAGCAGCTTTCGCGGGGGGCCCCAGCATTTT CASSFRGGPQHF
TRBJ2-3 TRBV30 NA NA TGTGCCTGGAGTGACGGGTTCCCTGCCTTCAGCACAGATACGCAGTATTTT CAWSDGFPAFSTDTQYF
TRBJ2-1 TRBV7-8 NA NA TGTGCCAGCAGCTTAGTGCGGGACGGGTCCCCTGAGCGGTTCTTC CASSLVRDGSPERFF
TRBJ1-6 TRBV27 NA TRBD1 TGTGCCAGCAAAGGACAGGGAGGAAATTCACCCCTCCACTTT CASKGQGGNSPLHF
TRBJ1-3 TRBV5-6 NA TRBD1 TGTGCCAGCAGCCGGGACAGCTCTGGAAACACCATATATTTT CASSRDSSGNTIYF
TRBJ2-1 TRBV2 NA NA TGTGCCAGCAGTGAAATAGCGGTCTCCTACAATGAGCAGTTCTTC CASSEIAVSYNEQFF
TRBJ1-1 TRBV2 NA NA TGTGCCAGCAGTGGAGGACAGTTGAACACTGAAGCTTTCTTT CASSGGQLNTEAFF
TRBJ2-7 TRBV4-1 NA NA TGCGCCAGCAGCCAAGATCTCGTCGAGCAGTACTTC CASSQDLVEQYF
TRBJ1-5 TRBV6-1 NA NA TGTGCCAGCAGCCCCCCCGGCAGGCAAAATCAGCCCCAGCATTTT CASSPPGRQNQPQHF
TRBJ1-1 TRBV14 NA NA TGTGCCAGCAGCCAAGAGATGGCCATGAGCGGGGACGAAGCTTTCTTT CASSQEMAMSGDEAFF
TRBJ1-2 TRBV2 NA TRBD1 TGTGCCAGCAGGGCAGGACAGGGGTCTAACTATGGCTACACCTTC CASRAGQGSNYGYTF
TRBJ2-5 TRBV5-4 NA TRBD2 TGTGCCAGCACGACTAGCGTTACAGAGACCCAGTACTTC CASTTSVTETQYF
TRBJ2-1 TRBV23-1 NA TRBD1 TGCGCCAGCAGCCGGAGCCAGACAGGGGGCCCTGAGCAGTTCTTC CASSRSQTGGPEQFF
TRBJ2-5 TRBV6-5 NA NA TGTGCCACCCAGATCGGGGGGCGCGGTGAGACCCAGTACTTC CATQIGGRGETQYF
TRBJ1-2 TRBV19 NA TRBD1 TGTGCCAGTAGTAGCGGGACAGGGGGCTTGGGTGGCTACACCTTC CASSSGTGGLGGYTF
TRBJ2-5 TRBV5-6 few TRBD2 TGTGCCAGCAGCTACTTAGCGGGGCAAGAGACCCAGTACTTC CASSYLAGQETQYF
TRBJ1-2 TRBV15 NA TRBD1 TGTGCCACCAGCAGAAAGGTGGAGGGGGCGCGTGGCTACACCTTC CATSRKVEGARGYTF
TRBJ2-1 TRBV2 NA NA TGTGCCAGCAGTGAGGGGCCAGGCGGTCGGAATGAGCAGTTCTTC CASSEGPGGRNEQFF
TRBJ2-1 TRBV2 NA TRBD2 TGTGCCAGCAACAGGCTAGCGGGAGTTCAAGACAATGAGCAGTTCTTC CASNRLAGVQDNEQFF
TRBJ1-1 TRBV2 NA NA TGTGCCAGCAGCAGGGAAAGGGCAGCTTTCTTT CASSRERAAFF
TRBJ2-7 TRBV15 few NA TGTGCCACCAGCAGCGTGGGACTCGGTGGGGGGGAGCAGTACTTC CATSSVGLGGGEQYF
TRBJ2-7 TRBV15 NA TRBD2 TGTGCCACCAGCAGAGAACGGCGGGAGGGATACGAGCAGTACTTC CATSRERREGYEQYF
TRBJ1-2 TRBV6-5 NA TRBD1 TGTGCCAGCAGCCCCCGGACAGGGGGCAGCGGCTACACCTTC CASSPRTGGSGYTF
TRBJ2-5 TRBV6-4 NA TRBD2 TGTGCCAGCAGTGACTCTAGGACTAGCGGGTCTCAAGAGACCCAGTACTTC CASSDSRTSGSQETQYF
TRBJ1-2 TRBV27 NA TRBD1 TGTGCCAGCAGTTTTCGGACAGGGGGCAACTATGGCTACACCTTC CASSFRTGGNYGYTF
TRBJ2-1 TRBV14 once NA TGTGCCAGCGAACCCTGGACTGCCTACAATGAGCAGTTCTTC CASEPWTAYNEQFF
TRBJ2-7 TRBV10-3 NA NA TGTGCCATCAGTGAGTCTGGCCTCAGCTCCTACGAGCAGTACTTC CAISESGLSSYEQYF
TRBJ2-5 TRBV5-1 NA NA TGCGCCAGCAGCGAGGATTTTACAGGGTTGGTACAAGAGACCCAGTACTTC CASSEDFTGLVQETQYF
TRBJ2-7 TRBV5-6 NA TRBD2 TGTGCCAGCAGCCCCCTGACTAGCGGACGATCCTACGAGCAGTACTTC CASSPLTSGRSYEQYF
TRBJ1-2 TRBV29-1 NA NA TGCAGCGTTGCCGCGGAAAGCTATGGCTACACCTTC CSVAAESYGYTF
TRBJ2-1 TRBV19 NA NA TGTGCCAGTTACTCCTACAATGAGCAGTTCTTC CASYSYNEQFF